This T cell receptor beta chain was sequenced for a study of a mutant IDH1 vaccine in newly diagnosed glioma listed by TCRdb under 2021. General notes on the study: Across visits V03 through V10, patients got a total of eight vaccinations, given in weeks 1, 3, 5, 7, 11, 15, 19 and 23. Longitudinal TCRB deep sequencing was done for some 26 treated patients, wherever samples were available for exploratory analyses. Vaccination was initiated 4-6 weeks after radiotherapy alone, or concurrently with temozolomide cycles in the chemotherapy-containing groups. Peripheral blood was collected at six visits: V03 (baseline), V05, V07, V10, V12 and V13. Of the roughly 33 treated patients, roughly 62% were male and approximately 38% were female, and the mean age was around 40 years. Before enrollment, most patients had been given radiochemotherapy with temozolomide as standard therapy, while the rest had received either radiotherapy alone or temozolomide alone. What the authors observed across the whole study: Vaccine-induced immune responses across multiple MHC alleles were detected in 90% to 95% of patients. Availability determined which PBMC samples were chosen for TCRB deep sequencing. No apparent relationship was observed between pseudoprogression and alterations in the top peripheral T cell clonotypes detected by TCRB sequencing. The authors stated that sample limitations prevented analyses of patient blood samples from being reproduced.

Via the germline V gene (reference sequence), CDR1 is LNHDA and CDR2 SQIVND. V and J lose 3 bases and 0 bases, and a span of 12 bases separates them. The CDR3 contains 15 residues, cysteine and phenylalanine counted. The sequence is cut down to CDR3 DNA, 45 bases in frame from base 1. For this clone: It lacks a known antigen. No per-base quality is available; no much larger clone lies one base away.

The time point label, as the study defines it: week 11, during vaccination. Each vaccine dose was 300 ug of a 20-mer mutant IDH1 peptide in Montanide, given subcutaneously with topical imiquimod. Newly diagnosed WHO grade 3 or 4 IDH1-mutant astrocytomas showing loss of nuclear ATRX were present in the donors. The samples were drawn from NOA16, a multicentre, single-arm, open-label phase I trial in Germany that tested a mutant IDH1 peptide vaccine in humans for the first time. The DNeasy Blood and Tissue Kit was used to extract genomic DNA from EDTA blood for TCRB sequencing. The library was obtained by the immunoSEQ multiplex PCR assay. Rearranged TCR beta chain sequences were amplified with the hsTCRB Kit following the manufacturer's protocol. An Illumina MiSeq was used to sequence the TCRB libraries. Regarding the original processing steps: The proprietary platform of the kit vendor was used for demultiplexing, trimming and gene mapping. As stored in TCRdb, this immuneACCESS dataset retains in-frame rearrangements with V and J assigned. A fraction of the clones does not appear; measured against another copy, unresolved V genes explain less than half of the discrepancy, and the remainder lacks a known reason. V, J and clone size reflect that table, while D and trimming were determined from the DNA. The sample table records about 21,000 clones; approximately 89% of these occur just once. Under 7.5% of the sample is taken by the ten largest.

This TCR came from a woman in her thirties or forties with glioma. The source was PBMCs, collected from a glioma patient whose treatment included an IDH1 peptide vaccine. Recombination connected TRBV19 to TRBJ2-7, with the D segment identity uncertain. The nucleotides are TGTGCCAGTAGTATCATAGAGCGAGGCTCCTACGAGCAGTACTTC. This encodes CASSIIERGSYEQYF.